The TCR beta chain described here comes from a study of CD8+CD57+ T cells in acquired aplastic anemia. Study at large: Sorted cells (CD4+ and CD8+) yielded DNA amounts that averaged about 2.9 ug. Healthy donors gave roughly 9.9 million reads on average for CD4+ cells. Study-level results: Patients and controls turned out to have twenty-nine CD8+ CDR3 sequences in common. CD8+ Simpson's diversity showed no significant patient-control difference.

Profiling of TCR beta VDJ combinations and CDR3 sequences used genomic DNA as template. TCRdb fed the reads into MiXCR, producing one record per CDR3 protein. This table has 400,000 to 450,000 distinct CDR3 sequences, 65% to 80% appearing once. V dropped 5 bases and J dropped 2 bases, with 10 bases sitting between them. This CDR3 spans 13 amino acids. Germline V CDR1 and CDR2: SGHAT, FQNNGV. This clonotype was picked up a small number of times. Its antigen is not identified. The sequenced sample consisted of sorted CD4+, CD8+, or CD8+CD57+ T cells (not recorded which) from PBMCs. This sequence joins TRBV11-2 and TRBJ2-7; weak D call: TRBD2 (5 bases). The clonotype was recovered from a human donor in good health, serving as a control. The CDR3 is CASSPGKTYEQYF. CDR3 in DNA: TGTGCCAGCAGCCCCGGGAAAACCTACGAGCAGTACTTC.